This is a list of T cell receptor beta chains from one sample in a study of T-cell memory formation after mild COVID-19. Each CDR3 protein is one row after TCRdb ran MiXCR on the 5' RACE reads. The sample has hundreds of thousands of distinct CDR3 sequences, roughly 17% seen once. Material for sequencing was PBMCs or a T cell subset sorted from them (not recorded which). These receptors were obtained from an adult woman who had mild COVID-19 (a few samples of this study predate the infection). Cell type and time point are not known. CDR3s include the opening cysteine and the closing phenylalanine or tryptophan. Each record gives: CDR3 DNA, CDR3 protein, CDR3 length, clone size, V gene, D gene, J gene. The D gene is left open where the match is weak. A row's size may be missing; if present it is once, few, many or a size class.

CDR3 DNA: TGTGCCAGCAGCTCACAGATGGGGGGCAGCAAGGAGACCCAGTACTTC
CDR3 protein: CASSSQMGGSKETQYF
CDR3 length: 16
clone size: NA
V gene: TRBV7-9
D gene: NA
J gene: TRBJ2-5

CDR3 DNA: TGCAGCGTTGAGCATCCGGGGGGAAACAATGAGCAGTTCTTC
CDR3 protein: CSVEHPGGNNEQFF
CDR3 length: 14
clone size: many
V gene: TRBV29-1
D gene: TRBD2
J gene: TRBJ2-1

CDR3 DNA: TGTGCCAGCAGCCAAGAAGAGGTAGCTGGGACAGGGGGTAGTCAGCCCCAGCATTTT
CDR3 protein: CASSQEEVAGTGGSQPQHF
CDR3 length: 19
clone size: few
V gene: TRBV4-2
D gene: TRBD1
J gene: TRBJ1-5

CDR3 DNA: TGTGCCACCAGTGATTTTGGACAGGGGTCGAATGAGCAGTTCTTC
CDR3 protein: CATSDFGQGSNEQFF
CDR3 length: 15
clone size: once
V gene: TRBV24-1
D gene: TRBD1
J gene: TRBJ2-1

CDR3 DNA: TGTGCCAGCAGTCTGGCATGGAGAGACCTGGGGGATGGTGAAGCTTTCTTT
CDR3 protein: CASSLAWRDLGDGEAFF
CDR3 length: 17
clone size: NA
V gene: TRBV12-3/TRBV12-4
D gene: NA
J gene: TRBJ1-1

CDR3 DNA: TGCAGTGCTAGAGTCGGACAGACCTATAATTCACCCCTCCACTTT
CDR3 protein: CSARVGQTYNSPLHF
CDR3 length: 15
clone size: NA
V gene: TRBV20-1
D gene: NA
J gene: TRBJ1-6

CDR3 DNA: TGTGCCAGCAGCCCGGGACAGGGGGGAGAGCAGTACTTC
CDR3 protein: CASSPGQGGEQYF
CDR3 length: 13
clone size: NA
V gene: TRBV7-9
D gene: TRBD1
J gene: TRBJ2-7

CDR3 DNA: TGTGCCAGCAGTTTAGATACCGGGACAGGGGCCTACGAGCAGTACTTC
CDR3 protein: CASSLDTGTGAYEQYF
CDR3 length: 16
clone size: few
V gene: TRBV27
D gene: TRBD1
J gene: TRBJ2-7

CDR3 DNA: TGTGCCAGCAGCGAGGGGACTAGCGGGATCTACGAGCAGTACTTC
CDR3 protein: CASSEGTSGIYEQYF
CDR3 length: 15
clone size: NA
V gene: TRBV9
D gene: TRBD2
J gene: TRBJ2-7

CDR3 DNA: TGTGCCAGCAGCTCCAGTCTTAGGTACAATGAGCAGTTCTTC
CDR3 protein: CASSSSLRYNEQFF
CDR3 length: 14
clone size: NA
V gene: TRBV7-9
D gene: NA
J gene: TRBJ2-1

CDR3 DNA: TGTGCCAGCAGCTCGGGACAGTCACACGAGCAGTACTTC
CDR3 protein: CASSSGQSHEQYF
CDR3 length: 13
clone size: few
V gene: TRBV5-6
D gene: TRBD1
J gene: TRBJ2-7

CDR3 DNA: TGCGCCAGCAGCTTGGAGGGGGGTCCCCATCAGCCCCAGCATTTT
CDR3 protein: CASSLEGGPHQPQHF
CDR3 length: 15
clone size: few
V gene: TRBV5-1
D gene: NA
J gene: TRBJ1-5

CDR3 DNA: TGTGCCAGCAGTCCGACAGGGTGGCAAGAGACCCAGTACTTC
CDR3 protein: CASSPTGWQETQYF
CDR3 length: 14
clone size: NA
V gene: TRBV5-5
D gene: TRBD1
J gene: TRBJ2-5

CDR3 DNA: TGTGCCAGTACTTGGTTGGACACCGGGGAGCTGTTTTTT
CDR3 protein: CASTWLDTGELFF
CDR3 length: 13
clone size: few
V gene: TRBV19
D gene: NA
J gene: TRBJ2-2

CDR3 DNA: TGTGCCAGCAGCCCGACCCCGACCGGGACAGGAATCTATGGCTACACCTTC
CDR3 protein: CASSPTPTGTGIYGYTF
CDR3 length: 17
clone size: few
V gene: TRBV7-2
D gene: TRBD1
J gene: TRBJ1-2

CDR3 DNA: TGTGCCAGTAGTATCCCGGGACAGGGGTCTCAGTACTTC
CDR3 protein: CASSIPGQGSQYF
CDR3 length: 13
clone size: few
V gene: TRBV19
D gene: TRBD1
J gene: TRBJ2-7

CDR3 DNA: TGTGCCAGCAGGGTGAGCGGGAGGCCCACCTACGAGCAGTACTTC
CDR3 protein: CASRVSGRPTYEQYF
CDR3 length: 15
clone size: few
V gene: TRBV5-4
D gene: TRBD2
J gene: TRBJ2-7

CDR3 DNA: TGTGCCAGCAGCTTGGGACAGGGATCTGGGGCCAACGTCCTGACTTTC
CDR3 protein: CASSLGQGSGANVLTF
CDR3 length: 16
clone size: many
V gene: TRBV5-4
D gene: TRBD1
J gene: TRBJ2-6

CDR3 DNA: TGTGCCAGCAGCTTAGTTAGCGGGAGAACAGATACGCAGTATTTT
CDR3 protein: CASSLVSGRTDTQYF
CDR3 length: 15
clone size: many
V gene: TRBV7-9
D gene: TRBD2
J gene: TRBJ2-3

CDR3 DNA: TGCAGTGCAGGGGACTCAAAATCCTACAATGAGCAGTTCTTC
CDR3 protein: CSAGDSKSYNEQFF
CDR3 length: 14
clone size: few
V gene: TRBV20-1
D gene: NA
J gene: TRBJ2-1

CDR3 DNA: TGCGCCAGCAGCTTCCAGGGGGCTTTGCTGAACACTGAAGCTTTCTTT
CDR3 protein: CASSFQGALLNTEAFF
CDR3 length: 16
clone size: many
V gene: TRBV5-1
D gene: TRBD1
J gene: TRBJ1-1

CDR3 DNA: TGTGCCAGCAGCGTCCCCGGGACAGGGCAAGATACGCAGTATTTT
CDR3 protein: CASSVPGTGQDTQYF
CDR3 length: 15
clone size: NA
V gene: TRBV7-9
D gene: TRBD1
J gene: TRBJ2-3

CDR3 DNA: TGTGCCAGCAGCCAAGCACCGGCCGGGACCCCCGGGGAGCTGTTTTTT
CDR3 protein: CASSQAPAGTPGELFF
CDR3 length: 16
clone size: few
V gene: TRBV3-1
D gene: NA
J gene: TRBJ2-2

CDR3 DNA: TGTGCCAGTAGTATTAAGGGAAGCACTGAAGCTTTCTTT
CDR3 protein: CASSIKGSTEAFF
CDR3 length: 13
clone size: few
V gene: TRBV19
D gene: NA
J gene: TRBJ1-1

CDR3 DNA: TGTGCCAGCAAGGACACTCGGAGCCAGACCCAGTACTTC
CDR3 protein: CASKDTRSQTQYF
CDR3 length: 13
clone size: few
V gene: TRBV2
D gene: NA
J gene: TRBJ2-5

CDR3 DNA: TGTGCCAGTAGTATGAGTGATCAGCCCCAGCATTTT
CDR3 protein: CASSMSDQPQHF
CDR3 length: 12
clone size: NA
V gene: TRBV19
D gene: NA
J gene: TRBJ1-5

CDR3 DNA: TGTGCCAGCAGTTTAGTGTCGGGGGCTGAAGCTTTCTTT
CDR3 protein: CASSLVSGAEAFF
CDR3 length: 13
clone size: few
V gene: TRBV12-3/TRBV12-4
D gene: NA
J gene: TRBJ1-1

CDR3 DNA: TGTGCCAGCAGCTTAATTGGGCAGTTGGACCAAGAGACCCAGTACTTC
CDR3 protein: CASSLIGQLDQETQYF
CDR3 length: 16
clone size: NA
V gene: TRBV11-3
D gene: NA
J gene: TRBJ2-5

CDR3 DNA: TGTGCCAGCAGCTTAGCGGGAGAGACCTACGAGCAGTACTTC
CDR3 protein: CASSLAGETYEQYF
CDR3 length: 14
clone size: NA
V gene: TRBV7-3
D gene: TRBD2
J gene: TRBJ2-7

CDR3 DNA: TGTGCCAGCAGCGTATTCACGGGGGGGACCAACAATGAGCAGTTCTTC
CDR3 protein: CASSVFTGGTNNEQFF
CDR3 length: 16
clone size: few
V gene: TRBV9
D gene: TRBD2
J gene: TRBJ2-1

CDR3 DNA: TGTGCCACCAGTGAGGGTACAGGGACTAGCAATCAGCCCCAGCATTTT
CDR3 protein: CATSEGTGTSNQPQHF
CDR3 length: 16
clone size: NA
V gene: TRBV24-1
D gene: NA
J gene: TRBJ1-5

CDR3 DNA: TGTGCCAGCAAGGAGGGATCCCCTACGTACGAGCAGTACTTC
CDR3 protein: CASKEGSPTYEQYF
CDR3 length: 14
clone size: few
V gene: TRBV6-4
D gene: NA
J gene: TRBJ2-7

CDR3 DNA: TGTGCCAGCAGCCCTCGAGGTGGCGGGGAGCTGTTTTTT
CDR3 protein: CASSPRGGGELFF
CDR3 length: 13
clone size: NA
V gene: TRBV7-9
D gene: NA
J gene: TRBJ2-2

CDR3 DNA: TGTGCAAGTCGCACTTTGATAAGGGAGGCCACCTACGAGCAGTACTTC
CDR3 protein: CASRTLIREATYEQYF
CDR3 length: 16
clone size: NA
V gene: TRBV12-2
D gene: NA
J gene: TRBJ2-7

CDR3 DNA: TGCAGCGCTGGGCTCGGGGTATTGGGGACTGAAGCTTTCTTT
CDR3 protein: CSAGLGVLGTEAFF
CDR3 length: 14
clone size: few
V gene: TRBV29-1
D gene: NA
J gene: TRBJ1-1

CDR3 DNA: TGTGCCAGCAGTTTAAATGGACAGGGCTATGGCTACACCTTC
CDR3 protein: CASSLNGQGYGYTF
CDR3 length: 14
clone size: NA
V gene: TRBV7-8
D gene: TRBD1
J gene: TRBJ1-2

CDR3 DNA: TGTGCCAGCTCACCACCGGACAGTATTGGGGAGCAGTACTTC
CDR3 protein: CASSPPDSIGEQYF
CDR3 length: 14
clone size: NA
V gene: TRBV18
D gene: NA
J gene: TRBJ2-7

CDR3 DNA: TGCGCCAGCAGTCACGAAGGACAGGGCAATCAGCCCCAGCATTTT
CDR3 protein: CASSHEGQGNQPQHF
CDR3 length: 15
clone size: NA
V gene: TRBV5-1
D gene: TRBD1
J gene: TRBJ1-5

CDR3 DNA: TGTGCCAGCAGCCGGAGACTCCCTATCGGCTACACCTTC
CDR3 protein: CASSRRLPIGYTF
CDR3 length: 13
clone size: few
V gene: TRBV12-3/TRBV12-4
D gene: NA
J gene: TRBJ1-2

CDR3 DNA: TGTGCCACCAGCAGGGGACTAGCGGGAGTGAGCACAGATACGCAGTATTTT
CDR3 protein: CATSRGLAGVSTDTQYF
CDR3 length: 17
clone size: NA
V gene: TRBV15
D gene: TRBD2
J gene: TRBJ2-3

CDR3 DNA: TGCGCCAGCAGCTTGGAGGGGGTCTTGGGACTTGAGGAAAAACTGTTTTTT
CDR3 protein: CASSLEGVLGLEEKLFF
CDR3 length: 17
clone size: NA
V gene: TRBV5-1
D gene: NA
J gene: TRBJ1-4

CDR3 DNA: TGTGCCACCCGGGACCCTTCCACAGATACGCAGTATTTT
CDR3 protein: CATRDPSTDTQYF
CDR3 length: 13
clone size: many
V gene: TRBV24-1
D gene: NA
J gene: TRBJ2-3

CDR3 DNA: TGTGCCAGCAGTTTAACTAGCGGGAGGTATGAGCAGTTCTTC
CDR3 protein: CASSLTSGRYEQFF
CDR3 length: 14
clone size: NA
V gene: TRBV12-3/TRBV12-4
D gene: TRBD2
J gene: TRBJ2-1

CDR3 DNA: TGTGCCAGCAGCCGCAACGGGGAGGGGTCCTACGAGCAGTACTTC
CDR3 protein: CASSRNGEGSYEQYF
CDR3 length: 15
clone size: NA
V gene: TRBV7-6
D gene: TRBD2
J gene: TRBJ2-7

CDR3 DNA: TGTGCCAGCAGATTCCACCGGGACAGGGCTACCTACGAGCAGTACTTC
CDR3 protein: CASRFHRDRATYEQYF
CDR3 length: 16
clone size: NA
V gene: TRBV28
D gene: TRBD1
J gene: TRBJ2-7

CDR3 DNA: TGTGCCAGCAGGGATTCAGGTTTTAGTGAAGCTTTCTTT
CDR3 protein: CASRDSGFSEAFF
CDR3 length: 13
clone size: few
V gene: TRBV6-5
D gene: NA
J gene: TRBJ1-1

CDR3 DNA: TGCGCCAGCATCCGGGGGGGGGAGCAGTTCTTC
CDR3 protein: CASIRGGEQFF
CDR3 length: 11
clone size: NA
V gene: TRBV5-1
D gene: TRBD2
J gene: TRBJ2-1

CDR3 DNA: TGTGCCAGCAGCGCCGGGGACAGGGGCTTCAACTATAATTCACCCCTCCACTTT
CDR3 protein: CASSAGDRGFNYNSPLHF
CDR3 length: 18
clone size: NA
V gene: TRBV5-5
D gene: TRBD1
J gene: TRBJ1-6

CDR3 DNA: TGCGCCAGCAGCCCGGGACAGGTAGTAACAGATACGCAGTATTTT
CDR3 protein: CASSPGQVVTDTQYF
CDR3 length: 15
clone size: many
V gene: TRBV5-1
D gene: TRBD1
J gene: TRBJ2-3

CDR3 DNA: TGTGCCACCGTGGGAAGGGCAGATACGCAGTATTTT
CDR3 protein: CATVGRADTQYF
CDR3 length: 12
clone size: few
V gene: TRBV24-1
D gene: NA
J gene: TRBJ2-3

CDR3 DNA: TGCAGTGCTGCAGAGGACGAACGGGGCTACACCTTC
CDR3 protein: CSAAEDERGYTF
CDR3 length: 12
clone size: many
V gene: TRBV20-1
D gene: NA
J gene: TRBJ1-2

CDR3 DNA: TGTGCCAGCAGTAACTGGCGCTACGAGCAGTACTTC
CDR3 protein: CASSNWRYEQYF
CDR3 length: 12
clone size: once
V gene: TRBV6-2/TRBV6-3
D gene: NA
J gene: TRBJ2-7

CDR3 DNA: TGTGCCAGCAGTTCCTCAGATCAGCCCCAGCATTTT
CDR3 protein: CASSSSDQPQHF
CDR3 length: 12
clone size: few
V gene: TRBV12-3/TRBV12-4
D gene: NA
J gene: TRBJ1-5

CDR3 DNA: TGTGCCAGTAGTATCAGAGGCCGGGACAGGGGGCGCCTGAGCAATCAGCCCCAGCATTTT
CDR3 protein: CASSIRGRDRGRLSNQPQHF
CDR3 length: 20
clone size: NA
V gene: TRBV19
D gene: TRBD1
J gene: TRBJ1-5

CDR3 DNA: TGCAGTGCTAGTCACCGTAACCATCCGTATGGCTACACCTTC
CDR3 protein: CSASHRNHPYGYTF
CDR3 length: 14
clone size: NA
V gene: TRBV20-1
D gene: NA
J gene: TRBJ1-2

CDR3 DNA: TGTGCCAGCAGCCCCCCTATTAGGGGGGACACCGGGGAGCTGTTTTTT
CDR3 protein: CASSPPIRGDTGELFF
CDR3 length: 16
clone size: few
V gene: TRBV7-9
D gene: NA
J gene: TRBJ2-2

CDR3 DNA: TGTGCCAGCAGCTTAGTTGGCCCCGGAGGTAGTGGCGGGGAGCTGTTTTTT
CDR3 protein: CASSLVGPGGSGGELFF
CDR3 length: 17
clone size: few
V gene: TRBV7-6
D gene: NA
J gene: TRBJ2-2

CDR3 DNA: TGCGCCAGCAGCCCGAGCGGGGGATACAATGAGCAGTTCTTC
CDR3 protein: CASSPSGGYNEQFF
CDR3 length: 14
clone size: many
V gene: TRBV5-1
D gene: TRBD2
J gene: TRBJ2-1

CDR3 DNA: TGTGCCAGCAGTTTAGGTCTTAGCAATCAGCCCCAGCATTTT
CDR3 protein: CASSLGLSNQPQHF
CDR3 length: 14
clone size: many
V gene: TRBV12-3/TRBV12-4
D gene: NA
J gene: TRBJ1-5

CDR3 DNA: TGCGCCAGCAGCTTGGAACAGCTAACCTACGAGCAGTACTTC
CDR3 protein: CASSLEQLTYEQYF
CDR3 length: 14
clone size: few
V gene: TRBV5-1
D gene: NA
J gene: TRBJ2-7